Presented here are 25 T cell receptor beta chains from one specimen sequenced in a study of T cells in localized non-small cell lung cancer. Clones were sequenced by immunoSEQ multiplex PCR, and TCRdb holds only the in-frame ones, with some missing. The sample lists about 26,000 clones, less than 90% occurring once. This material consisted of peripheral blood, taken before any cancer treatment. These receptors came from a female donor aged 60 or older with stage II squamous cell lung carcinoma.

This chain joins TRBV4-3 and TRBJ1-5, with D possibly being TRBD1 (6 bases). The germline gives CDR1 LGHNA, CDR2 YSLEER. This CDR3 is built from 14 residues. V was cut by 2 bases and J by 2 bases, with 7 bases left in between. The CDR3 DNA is TGCGCCAGCAGCCAACGGACAGGCAATCAGCCCCAGCATTTT. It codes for CASSQRTGNQPQHF.

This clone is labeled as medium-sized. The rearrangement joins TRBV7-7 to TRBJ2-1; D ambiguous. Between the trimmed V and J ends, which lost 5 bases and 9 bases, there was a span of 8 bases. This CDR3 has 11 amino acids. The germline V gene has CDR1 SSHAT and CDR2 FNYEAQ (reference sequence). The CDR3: CASSHGGEQFF. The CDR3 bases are TGTGCCAGCAGCCACGGCGGTGAGCAGTTCTTC.

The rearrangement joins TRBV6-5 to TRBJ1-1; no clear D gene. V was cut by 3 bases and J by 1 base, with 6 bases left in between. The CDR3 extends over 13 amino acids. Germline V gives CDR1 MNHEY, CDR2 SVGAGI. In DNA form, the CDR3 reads TGTGCCAGCAGTTATAACCGGAACACTGAAGCTTTCTTT. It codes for CASSYNRNTEAFF.

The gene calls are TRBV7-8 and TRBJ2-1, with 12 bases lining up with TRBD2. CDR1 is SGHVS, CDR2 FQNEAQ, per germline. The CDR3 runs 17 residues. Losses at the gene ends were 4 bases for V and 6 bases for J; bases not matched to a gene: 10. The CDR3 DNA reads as TGTGCCAGCAGCTCCCGATCGGCTAGCGGGGGGGCCAATGAGCAGTTCTTC. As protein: CASSSRSASGGANEQFF.

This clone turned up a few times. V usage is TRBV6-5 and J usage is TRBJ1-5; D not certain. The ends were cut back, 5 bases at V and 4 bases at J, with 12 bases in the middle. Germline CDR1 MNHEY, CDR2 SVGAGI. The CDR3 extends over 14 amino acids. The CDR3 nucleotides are TGTGCCAGCAGTCGCCGGGGTGGGAATCAGCCCCAGCATTTT. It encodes CASSRRGGNQPQHF.

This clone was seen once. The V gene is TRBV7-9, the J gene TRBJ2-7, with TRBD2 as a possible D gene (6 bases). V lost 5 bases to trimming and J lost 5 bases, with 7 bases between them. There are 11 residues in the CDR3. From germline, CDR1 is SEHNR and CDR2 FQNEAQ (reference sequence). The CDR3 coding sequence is TGTGCCAGCAGCGCTAGCGACGAGCAGTACTTC. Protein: CASSASDEQYF.

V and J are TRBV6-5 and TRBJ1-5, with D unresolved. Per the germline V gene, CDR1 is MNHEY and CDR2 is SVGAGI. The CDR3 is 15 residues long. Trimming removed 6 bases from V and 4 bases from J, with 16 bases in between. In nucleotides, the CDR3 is TGTGCCAGCAGAGCCGGGTCAGATGGTAATCAGCCCCAGCATTTT. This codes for CASRAGSDGNQPQHF.

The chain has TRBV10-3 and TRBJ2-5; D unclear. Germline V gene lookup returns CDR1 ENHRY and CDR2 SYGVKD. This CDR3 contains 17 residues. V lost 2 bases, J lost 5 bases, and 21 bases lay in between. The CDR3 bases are TGTGCCATCAGTGAGAGTCCGGTAGGGTCAGGTGGGGAGACCCAGTACTTC. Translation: CAISESPVGSGGETQYF.

CDR3 residues: CASTPGQNYGYTF. In DNA form, the CDR3 reads TGCGCCAGCACCCCGGGACAGAACTATGGCTACACCTTC. This rearrangement joins TRBV5-1 to TRBJ1-2; 7 bases line up with TRBD1. Looked up from germline, CDR1 is SGHRS and CDR2 is YFSETQ. The CDR3 spans 13 residues. The V and J ends lost 6 bases and 2 bases, in that order; junction bases with no gene match: 4. Complete variable domain (other parts from reference TRBV5-1 and TRBJ1-2): KAGVTQTPRYLIKTRGQQVTLSCSPISGHRSVSWYQQTPGQGLQFLFEYFSETQRNKGNFPGRFSGRQFSNSRSEMNVSTLELGDSALYLCASTPGQNYGYTFGSGTRLTVV.

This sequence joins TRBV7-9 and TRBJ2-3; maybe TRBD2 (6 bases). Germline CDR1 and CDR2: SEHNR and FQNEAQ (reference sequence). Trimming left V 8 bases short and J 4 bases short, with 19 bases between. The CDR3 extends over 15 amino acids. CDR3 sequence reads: CASGLLAQTADTQYF. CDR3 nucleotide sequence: TGTGCCAGCGGACTCCTAGCGCAGACGGCAGATACGCAGTATTTT.

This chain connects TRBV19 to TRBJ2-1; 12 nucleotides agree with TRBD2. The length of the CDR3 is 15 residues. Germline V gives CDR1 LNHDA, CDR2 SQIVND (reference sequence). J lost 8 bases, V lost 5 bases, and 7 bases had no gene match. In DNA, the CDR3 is TGTGCCAGTAGTGAGCTAGCGGGGGGGAGGGATGAGCAGTTCTTC. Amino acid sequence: CASSELAGGRDEQFF.

The CDR3 reads CASSPDDTGGYGYTF. The CDR3 nucleotides read TGTGCCAGCAGCCCTGATGATACGGGGGGCTATGGCTACACCTTC. The V gene is TRBV2, the J gene TRBJ1-2; a possible D gene is TRBD1 (5 bases). V lost 6 bases and J lost 4, with 18 bases in between. Per germline, CDR1 SNHLY and CDR2 FYNNEI. The CDR3 contains 15 residues.

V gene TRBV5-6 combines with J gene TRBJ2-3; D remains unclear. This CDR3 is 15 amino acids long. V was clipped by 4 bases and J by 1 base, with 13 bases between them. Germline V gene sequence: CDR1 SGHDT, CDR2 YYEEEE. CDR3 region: CASSPSLLRTDTQYF. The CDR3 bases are TGTGCCAGCAGCCCTTCCCTACTACGCACAGATACGCAGTATTTT.

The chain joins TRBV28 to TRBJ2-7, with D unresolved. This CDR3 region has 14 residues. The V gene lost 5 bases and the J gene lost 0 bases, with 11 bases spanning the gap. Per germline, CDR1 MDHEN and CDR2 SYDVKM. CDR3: CASSDQRYSYEQYF. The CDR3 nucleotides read TGTGCCAGCAGTGACCAAAGGTACTCCTACGAGCAGTACTTC.

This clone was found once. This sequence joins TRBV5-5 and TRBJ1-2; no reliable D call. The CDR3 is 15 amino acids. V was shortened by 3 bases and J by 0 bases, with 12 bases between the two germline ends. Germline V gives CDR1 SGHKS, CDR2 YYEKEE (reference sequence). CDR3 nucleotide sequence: TGTGCCAGCAGCTCGACGTTGAACGCTAACTATGGCTACACCTTC. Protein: CASSSTLNANYGYTF.

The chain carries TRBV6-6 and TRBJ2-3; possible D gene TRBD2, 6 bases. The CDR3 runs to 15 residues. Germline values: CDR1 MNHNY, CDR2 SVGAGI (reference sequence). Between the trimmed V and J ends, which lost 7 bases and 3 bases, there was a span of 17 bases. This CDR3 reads CASINSRGRTDTQYF. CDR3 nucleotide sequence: TGTGCCAGCATCAATTCTCGGGGGAGGACAGATACGCAGTATTTT.

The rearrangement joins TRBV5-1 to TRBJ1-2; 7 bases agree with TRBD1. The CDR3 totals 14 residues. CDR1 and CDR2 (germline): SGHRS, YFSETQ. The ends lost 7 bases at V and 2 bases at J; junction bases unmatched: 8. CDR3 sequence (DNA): TGCGCCAGCGGACTGCCGGGACAGAACTATGGCTACACCTTC. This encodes CASGLPGQNYGYTF.

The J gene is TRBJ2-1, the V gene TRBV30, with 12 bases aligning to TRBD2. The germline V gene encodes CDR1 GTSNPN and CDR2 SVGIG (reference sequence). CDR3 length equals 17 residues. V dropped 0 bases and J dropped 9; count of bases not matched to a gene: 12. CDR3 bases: TGTGCCTGGAGTGTCGATTATGGACTAGCGGGATTTGGTGAGCAGTTCTTC. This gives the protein CAWSVDYGLAGFGEQFF.

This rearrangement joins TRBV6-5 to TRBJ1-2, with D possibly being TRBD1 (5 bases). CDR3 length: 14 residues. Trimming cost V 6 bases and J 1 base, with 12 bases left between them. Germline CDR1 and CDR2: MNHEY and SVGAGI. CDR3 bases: TGTGCCAGCAGACCAGACAGAAATAACTATGGCTACACCTTC. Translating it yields CASRPDRNNYGYTF.

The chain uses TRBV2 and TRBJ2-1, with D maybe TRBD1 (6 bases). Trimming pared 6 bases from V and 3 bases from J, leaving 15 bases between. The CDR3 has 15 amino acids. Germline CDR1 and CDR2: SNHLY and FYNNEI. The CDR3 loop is CASRLGGSFYNEQFF. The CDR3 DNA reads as TGTGCCAGCAGGTTAGGGGGATCCTTCTACAATGAGCAGTTCTTC.

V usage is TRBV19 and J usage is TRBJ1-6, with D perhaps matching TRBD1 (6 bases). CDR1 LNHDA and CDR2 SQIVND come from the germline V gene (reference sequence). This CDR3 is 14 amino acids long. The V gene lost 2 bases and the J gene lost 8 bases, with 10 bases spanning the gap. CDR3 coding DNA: TGTGCCAGTAGTATACCAGGGGAGGATTCACCCCTCCACTTT. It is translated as CASSIPGEDSPLHF.

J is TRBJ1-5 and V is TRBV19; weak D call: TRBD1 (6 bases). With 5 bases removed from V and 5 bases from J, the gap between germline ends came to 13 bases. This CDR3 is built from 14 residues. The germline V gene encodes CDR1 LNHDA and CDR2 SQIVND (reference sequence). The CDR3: CASSGGRHYQPQHF. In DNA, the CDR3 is TGTGCCAGTAGTGGGGGGCGCCACTATCAGCCCCAGCATTTT.

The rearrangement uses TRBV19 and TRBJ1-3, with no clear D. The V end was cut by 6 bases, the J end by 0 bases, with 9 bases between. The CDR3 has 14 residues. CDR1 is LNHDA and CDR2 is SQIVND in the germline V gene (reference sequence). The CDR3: CASRDSSSGNTIYF. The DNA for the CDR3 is TGTGCCAGTAGAGACTCGAGCTCTGGAAACACCATATATTTT.

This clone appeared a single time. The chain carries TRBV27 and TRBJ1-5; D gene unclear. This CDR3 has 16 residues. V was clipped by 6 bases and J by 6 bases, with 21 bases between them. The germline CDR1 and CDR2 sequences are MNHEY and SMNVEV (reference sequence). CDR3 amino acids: CASSSTPEWKSQPQHF. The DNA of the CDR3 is TGTGCCAGCAGCTCTACGCCCGAGTGGAAAAGTCAGCCCCAGCATTTT.

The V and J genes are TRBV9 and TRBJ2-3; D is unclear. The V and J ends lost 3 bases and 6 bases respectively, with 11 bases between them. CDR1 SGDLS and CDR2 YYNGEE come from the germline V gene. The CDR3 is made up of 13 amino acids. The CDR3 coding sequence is TGTGCCAGCAGCGACGTCGTCGCGGATACGCAGTATTTT. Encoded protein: CASSDVVADTQYF.